The next 25 T cell receptor beta chains were all read from a single sample in a study of CD8+CD57+ T cells in acquired aplastic anemia (dated by TCRdb to 2017 to 2018). Sequencing took place on an Illumina HiSeq 2000. TCR beta VDJ combination and CDR3 sequence profiling used genomic DNA as the template. The raw public reads went through TCRdb reprocessing: fastp at Q25, MiXCR clone calling, in-frame beta chains kept. Entries that share a CDR3 protein sequence are merged under the most common genes and DNA. The sample yields approximately 80,000 distinct CDR3 sequences; roughly three quarters were counted once. The top ten constitute 70% to 90% of the sample. Flow cytometry had shown CD8+CD57+ cell expansion in the patients selected for sequencing. Source material: sorted CD4+, CD8+, or CD8+CD57+ T cells (not recorded which) from PBMCs. These receptors came from a human donor with aplastic anemia.

The chain uses TRBV7-9 and TRBJ1-1, with D uncertain. Germline V gives CDR1 SEHNR, CDR2 FQNEAQ (reference sequence). The CDR3 contains 13 residues. The germline V and J ends were trimmed by 6 bases and 1 base, with 9 bases remaining between them. In DNA form, the CDR3 reads TGTGCCAGCAGAACACACCCGAACACTGAAGCTTTCTTT. This gives the protein CASRTHPNTEAFF.

The rearrangement uses TRBV11-2 and TRBJ1-1; no definite D call. CDR3 length equals 14 residues. CDR1 SGHAT and CDR2 FQNNGV come from the germline V gene. With 5 bases removed from V and 5 bases from J, the gap between germline ends came to 15 bases. CDR3 DNA sequence: TGTGCCAGCAGCCCCTGGACGGTGGAAACTGAAGCTTTCTTT. Amino acid sequence: CASSPWTVETEAFF.

The rearrangement links TRBV29-1 to TRBJ2-7, with 9 bases matching TRBD1. CDR1 and CDR2 (germline): SQVTM, ANQGSEA. This CDR3 has 11 amino acids. The ends lost 5 bases at V and 5 bases at J; junction bases unmatched: 1. The CDR3 sequence: CSVRTGDEQYF. The CDR3 DNA sequence: TGCAGCGTTAGGACAGGGGACGAGCAGTACTTC.

The chain recombines TRBV25-1 with TRBJ2-7; D is unresolved. The V gene's germline CDR1 is MGHDK and CDR2 SYGVNS. V was trimmed by 6 bases and J by 6 bases, leaving 18 bases between them. This CDR3 has 14 residues. The CDR3 loop reads CASSLVLLPGEQYF. In DNA, the CDR3 is TGTGCCAGCAGCTTAGTGCTACTCCCAGGCGAGCAGTACTTC.

This clonotype is a singleton in its sample. V and J are TRBV5-4 and TRBJ1-2, with D uncertain. V shed 0 bases and J shed 6 bases, with 6 bases lying between them. Germline loops: CDR1 SGHNT, CDR2 YYREEE (reference sequence). The length of the CDR3 is 12 residues. For the CDR3, the DNA is TGTGCCAGCAGCTTGGGTTGGAATGGCTACACCTTC. Protein product: CASSLGWNGYTF. The whole variable domain, remainder taken from reference TRBV5-4 and TRBJ1-2, is ETGVTQSPTHLIKTRGQQVTLRCSSQSGHNTVSWYQQALGQGPQFIFQYYREEENGRGNFPPRFSGLQFPNYSSELNVNALELDDSALYLCASSLGWNGYTFGSGTRLTVV.

V gene TRBV20-1 combines with J gene TRBJ2-3; 7 bases agree with TRBD1. The V segment lost 3 bases and the J segment 4 bases; nucleotides outside the gene matches: 16. CDR1 and CDR2 from the germline V gene are DFQATT and SNEGSKA (reference sequence). The CDR3 covers 17 residues. In nucleotides, the CDR3 is TGCAGTGCTAGTTTCGTTGGTCGGACAGGTCGAGCAGATACGCAGTATTTT. Protein product: CSASFVGRTGRADTQYF.

The chain couples TRBV20-1 to TRBJ2-7; 13 bases fit TRBD2. There are 13 residues in the CDR3. Germline V CDR1 and CDR2: DFQATT, SNEGSKA (reference sequence). The ends lost 5 bases at V and 6 bases at J; junction bases unmatched: 4. CDR3 coding DNA: TGCAGTGCTCCGGGACTAGCGGGATCCGAGCAGTACTTC. It codes for CSAPGLAGSEQYF.

V gene TRBV7-9 combines with J gene TRBJ2-2, with D uncertain. V was trimmed by 5 bases and J by 2 bases, leaving 12 bases between them. Per the germline V gene, CDR1 is SEHNR and CDR2 is FQNEAQ (reference sequence). This CDR3 has 15 amino acids. CDR3 sequence reads: CASSLRTQNTGELFF. The CDR3 bases are TGTGCCAGCAGCCTCAGGACCCAAAACACCGGGGAGCTGTTTTTT. Complete variable domain (other parts from reference TRBV7-9 and TRBJ2-2): DTGVSQNPRHKITKRGQNVTFRCDPISEHNRLYWYRQTLGQGPEFLTYFQNEAQLEKSRLLSDRFSAERPKGSFSTLEIQRTEQGDSAMYLCASSLRTQNTGELFFGEGSRLTVL.

The chain carries TRBV7-8 and TRBJ1-1; D ambiguous. Germline V gene lookup returns CDR1 SGHVS and CDR2 FQNEAQ. Trimming stripped 2 bases from V and 1 base from J, with 8 bases between. The CDR3 totals 14 residues. The CDR3 DNA reads TGTGCCAGCAGCTTACTTGGACGGAACACTGAAGCTTTCTTT. It encodes CASSLLGRNTEAFF.

V usage is TRBV7-6 and J usage is TRBJ2-7; D gene ambiguous. Deletions cut 5 bases from V and 6 bases from J, with 17 bases between. The CDR3 length is 14 residues. Looked up from germline, CDR1 is SGHVS and CDR2 is FNYEAQ. Written as DNA, the CDR3 is TGTGCCAGCAGCCCACCGTACCAAACCTGCGAGCAGTACTTC. This codes for CASSPPYQTCEQYF. Supplemented by reference TRBV7-6 and TRBJ2-7, the full variable domain reads GAGVSQSPRYKVTKRGQDVALRCDPISGHVSLYWYRQALGQGPEFLTYFNYEAQQDKSGLPNDRFSAERPEGSISTLTIQRTEQRDSAMYRCASSPPYQTCEQYFGPGTRLTVT.

V is TRBV15 and J is TRBJ2-7; D is undetermined. The CDR3 is made up of 11 amino acids. V gave up 5 bases and J gave up 4 bases, with 6 bases separating them. The V gene's germline CDR1 is LNHNV and CDR2 YYDKDF (reference sequence). The CDR3 nucleotides are TGTGCCACCAGCGGTGAGTACGAGCAGTACTTC. It encodes CATSGEYEQYF.

The rearrangement links TRBV24-1 to TRBJ1-5; possible D gene TRBD1, 5 bases. CDR1 and CDR2 (germline): KGHDR, SFDVKD. This CDR3 has 14 amino acids. V lost 4 bases, J lost 2 bases, and 8 bases lay in between. Here the CDR3 reads CATSDLGGNQPQHF. In DNA form, the CDR3 reads TGTGCCACCAGTGACCTGGGGGGCAATCAGCCCCAGCATTTT.

This clonotype has a count of ten or more. CDR3: CAISENPKTGTTEAFF. CDR3 in DNA: TGTGCCATCAGTGAAAACCCAAAGACAGGGACCACTGAAGCTTTCTTT. The chain is built from TRBV10-3 and TRBJ1-1, with TRBD1 identical over 7 bases. CDR3 length equals 16 residues. Germline lookup yields CDR1 ENHRY and CDR2 SYGVKD. Unmatched junction bases numbered 11, after V lost 3 bases and J lost 4 bases.

This chain joins TRBV24-1 and TRBJ2-1, with TRBD1 matching over 10 bases. The CDR3 is 17 amino acids. CDR1 and CDR2 from the germline V gene are KGHDR and SFDVKD. V lost 4 bases and J lost 8; bases outside the gene matches: 13. The CDR3 protein is CATSEVPGQGFRDEQFF. The CDR3 DNA is TGTGCCACCAGTGAAGTACCGGGACAGGGGTTTCGTGATGAGCAGTTCTTC.

The sample holds a few counts of this clonotype. The CDR3 loop is CATSRVSEGSSPLHF. Written as DNA, the CDR3 is TGTGCCACCAGCAGAGTCAGCGAGGGGAGTTCACCCCTCCACTTT. The chain uses TRBV15 and TRBJ1-6; weak D call: TRBD1 (5 bases). Germline CDR1 and CDR2: LNHNV and YYDKDF (reference sequence). This CDR3 region has 15 residues. Trimming removed 1 base from V and 9 bases from J, with 13 bases in between.

This clonotype was observed a few times. The rearrangement joins TRBV7-9 to TRBJ2-7; 7 positions agree with TRBD1. The CDR3 is 13 residues long. With V trimmed by 4 bases and J by 3 bases, 3 bases remained unmatched. In germline, CDR1 is SEHNR, CDR2 FQNEAQ (reference sequence). DNA of the CDR3: TGTGCCAGCAGCTCGGGACAGCACTACGAGCAGTACTTC. Amino acid sequence: CASSSGQHYEQYF. The full variable domain, with the rest looked up from reference TRBV7-9 and TRBJ2-7, is DTGVSQNPRHKITKRGQNVTFRCDPISEHNRLYWYRQTLGQGPEFLTYFQNEAQLEKSRLLSDRFSAERPKGSFSTLEIQRTEQGDSAMYLCASSSGQHYEQYFGPGTRLTVT.

The genes are TRBV6-2 or TRBV6-3 and TRBJ2-1; maybe TRBD2 (6 bases). Trimming took 11 bases from V and 2 from J, leaving 13 bases between them. The CDR3 length is 13 residues. CDR1 and CDR2 (germline): MNHEY, SVGEGT. The CDR3 DNA is TGTGCCGCGGGGACTCTTACCTACAATGAGCAGTTCTTC. It yields the protein CAAGTLTYNEQFF.

The chain combines TRBV19 with TRBJ1-6; D perhaps matches TRBD1 (6 bases). With 1 base removed from V and 10 bases from J, the gap between germline ends came to 17 bases. Looked up from germline, CDR1 is LNHDA and CDR2 is SQIVND (reference sequence). The CDR3 has 16 amino acids. DNA for the CDR3: TGTGCCAGTAGTATAGCGGCAGGGGCCGTCGGATCACCCCTCCACTTT. Translation: CASSIAAGAVGSPLHF.

The chain employs TRBV7-9 and TRBJ1-6; D gene unclear. The ends were cut back, 8 bases at V and 8 bases at J, with 10 bases in the middle. Germline V gene sequence: CDR1 SEHNR, CDR2 FQNEAQ (reference sequence). The CDR3 extends over 12 amino acids. CDR3 nucleotide sequence: TGTGCCAGCGAGGGTCTAGATTCACCCCTCCACTTT. Protein sequence: CASEGLDSPLHF.

This clonotype was counted only a few times. The V and J genes are TRBV24-1 and TRBJ2-1, with D possibly matching TRBD2 (6 bases). Germline V gene sequence: CDR1 KGHDR, CDR2 SFDVKD. The V gene lost 7 bases and the J gene lost 0 bases, with 6 bases spanning the gap. The CDR3 consists of 13 residues. CDR3 coding DNA: TGTGCCACCAGCGGGAGCTCCTACAATGAGCAGTTCTTC. Translating gives CATSGSSYNEQFF.

V and J are TRBV2 and TRBJ1-5; 7 nucleotides align to TRBD1. This CDR3 comprises 15 residues. V gave up 0 bases and J gave up 9 bases; unmatched junction bases: 8. CDR1 is SNHLY and CDR2 is FYNNEI in the germline V gene. CDR3 residues: CASSEASQGSSPQHF. In nucleotides, the CDR3 is TGTGCCAGCAGTGAAGCATCACAGGGGTCATCGCCCCAGCATTTT.

This sequence joins TRBV20-1 and TRBJ2-1; D gene unclear. CDR3 length: 12 residues. The germline CDR1 and CDR2 sequences are DFQATT and SNEGSKA (reference sequence). The V and J ends lost 6 bases and 6 bases respectively, with 12 bases between them. CDR3 DNA sequence: TGCAGTGCCATGCCCCTTTTCAATGAGCAGTTCTTC. Its protein is CSAMPLFNEQFF.

This chain joins TRBV11-1 and TRBJ2-3; D is perhaps TRBD1 (6 bases). Trimming stripped 1 base from V and 0 bases from J, with 11 bases between. This CDR3 spans 16 amino acids. The germline V gene encodes CDR1 SGHAT and CDR2 FQDESV (reference sequence). CDR3: CASSLVQGMSTDTQYF. CDR3 in DNA: TGTGCCAGCAGCTTAGTTCAGGGGATGAGCACAGATACGCAGTATTTT.

This chain links TRBV19 with TRBJ1-2; unclear D gene. V was trimmed by 1 base and J by 4 bases, leaving 7 bases between them. CDR3 length equals 13 residues. In germline, CDR1 is LNHDA, CDR2 SQIVND (reference sequence). The CDR3 region is CASSIGGTYGYTF. In DNA, the CDR3 is TGTGCCAGTAGTATAGGAGGAACCTATGGCTACACCTTC.

This chain links TRBV24-1 with TRBJ2-1; 8 bases align to TRBD2. The CDR3 runs 15 residues. In germline, CDR1 is KGHDR, CDR2 SFDVKD. Unmatched junction bases numbered 8, after V lost 6 bases and J lost 5 bases. CDR3 protein: CATSPSGGVDNEQFF. CDR3 nucleotides: TGTGCCACCAGTCCGTCCGGGGGGGTCGACAATGAGCAGTTCTTC.